This TCR beta chain was recorded in a study of T cells after yellow fever vaccination. At the level of the study: Fractions of limited cellularity were prepared by means of SMART-Seq v4 Ultra Low Input. Study-wide results and limits: The study re-detected most primary-vaccination clones after the booster (96% CD4, 88% CD8). From the bulk population, abundant clonotypes could contaminate and appear within FACS-sorted repertoires.

The 5'RACE template-switching step produced TCR cDNA and added a universal primer site and UMIs. Via MiXCR, TCRdb re-called the 5' RACE reads, giving one row per CDR3 protein. The sample has hundreds of thousands of distinct CDR3 sequences, about an eighth seen once. With respect to this clonotype: What it recognizes is unknown.

The sequence came from a man aged 18 to 30 who received the YFV17D yellow fever vaccine. The sequenced sample was CD4+ T cells sorted from PBMCs, obtained 15 days after the yellow fever booster vaccination.

DNA of the CDR3: TGTGCCAGCAGCAAGCAGGGGTTTCGGACTGAAGCTTTCTTT. It encodes CASSKQGFRTEAFF. The rearrangement joins TRBV5-8 to TRBJ1-1; D is perhaps TRBD1 (6 bases). The ends were cut back, 4 bases at V and 5 bases at J, with 15 bases in the middle. The germline gives CDR1 SGHTS, CDR2 YDEGEE. This CDR3 comprises 14 residues. Drawing the rest from reference TRBV5-8 and TRBJ1-1, the complete variable domain is EAGVTQSPTHLIKTRGQQATLRCSPISGHTSVYWYQQALGLGLQFLLWYDEGEERNRGNFPPRFSGRQFPNYSSELNVNALELEDSALYLCASSKQGFRTEAFFGQGTRLTVV.